The 2 T cell receptor beta chains below come from one sample, sequenced in a study of tumor-infiltrating lymphocytes in primary liver carcinoma. Bulk tissue was left unsorted, and RNA and DNA were co-extracted from about 21-30 mg of it. With a constant-region primer, TCR beta cDNA was made from approximately 450 ng of total RNA. Three-round nested multiplex PCR performed with slightly modified ARM-PCR produced the TCR beta libraries. Each of the first two PCR rounds ran approximately 10 cycles with TRBV1-TRBV30 forward and C-beta reverse primers. Using its own MiXCR run on the multiplex PCR reads, TCRdb lists one record per CDR3 protein. The data hold 95,000 to 150,000 distinct CDR3 sequences, with around 70% observed a single time. Specimen: tumor-adjacent normal liver tissue. The receptors originated from a woman aged 60-75 years with primary liver carcinoma and hepatitis B virus infection.

Only one count was recorded for this clonotype. DNA for the CDR3: TGTGCCAGCAGTATACTACAGGAAAAACTGTTTTTT. Translated: CASSILQEKLFF. This sequence joins TRBV28 and TRBJ1-4; D remains ambiguous. The CDR3 has 12 amino acids. Looked up from germline, CDR1 is MDHEN and CDR2 is SYDVKM. The ends were cut back, 5 bases at V and 8 bases at J, with 9 bases in the middle.

The chain uses TRBV12-3 or TRBV12-4 and TRBJ2-5; D not certain. CDR3 size: 12 residues. In DNA, the CDR3 is TGTGCTGGCAGTTTGTGGCGAGAGACCCAGTACTTC. Its protein product is CAGSLWRETQYF.